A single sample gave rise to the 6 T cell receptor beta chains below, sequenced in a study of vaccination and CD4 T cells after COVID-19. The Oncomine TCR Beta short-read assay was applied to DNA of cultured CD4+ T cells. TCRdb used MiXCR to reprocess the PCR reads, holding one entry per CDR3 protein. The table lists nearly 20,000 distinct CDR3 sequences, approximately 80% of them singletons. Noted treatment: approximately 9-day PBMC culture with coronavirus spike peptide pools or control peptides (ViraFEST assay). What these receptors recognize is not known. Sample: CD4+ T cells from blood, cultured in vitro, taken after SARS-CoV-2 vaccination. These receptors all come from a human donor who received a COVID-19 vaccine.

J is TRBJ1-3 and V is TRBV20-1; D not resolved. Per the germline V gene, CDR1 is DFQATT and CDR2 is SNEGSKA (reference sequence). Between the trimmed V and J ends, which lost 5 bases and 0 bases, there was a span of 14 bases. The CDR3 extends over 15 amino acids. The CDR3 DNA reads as TGCAGTGCTCCGAACCCAAGGCCCTCTGGAAACACCATATATTTT. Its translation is CSAPNPRPSGNTIYF.

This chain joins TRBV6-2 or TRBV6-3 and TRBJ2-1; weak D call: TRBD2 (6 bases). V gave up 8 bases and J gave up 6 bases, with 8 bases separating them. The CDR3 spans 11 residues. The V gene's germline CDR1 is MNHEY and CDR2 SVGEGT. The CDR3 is CASLGGNEQFF. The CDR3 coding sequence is TGTGCCAGCCTGGGGGGCAATGAGCAGTTCTTC.

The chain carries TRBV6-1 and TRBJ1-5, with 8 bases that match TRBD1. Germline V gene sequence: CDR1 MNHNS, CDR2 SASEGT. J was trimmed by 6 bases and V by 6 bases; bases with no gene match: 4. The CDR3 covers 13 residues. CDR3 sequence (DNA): TGTGCCAGCAGCCAGGGGGCTAGTCAGCCCCAGCATTTT. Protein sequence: CASSQGASQPQHF.

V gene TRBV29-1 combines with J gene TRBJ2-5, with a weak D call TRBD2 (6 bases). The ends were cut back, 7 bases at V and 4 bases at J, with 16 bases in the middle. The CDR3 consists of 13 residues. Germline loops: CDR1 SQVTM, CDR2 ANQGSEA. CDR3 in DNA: TGCAGCGGAGACTCGGAGGGTAGAGAGACCCAGTACTTC. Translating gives CSGDSEGRETQYF.

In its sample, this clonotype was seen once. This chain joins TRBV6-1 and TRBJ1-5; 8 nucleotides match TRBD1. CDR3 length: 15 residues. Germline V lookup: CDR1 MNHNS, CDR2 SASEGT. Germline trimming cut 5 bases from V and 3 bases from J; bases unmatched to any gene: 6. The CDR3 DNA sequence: TGTGCCAGCAGTAGGTCAGGGGGCGTCAATCAGCCCCAGCATTTT. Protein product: CASSRSGGVNQPQHF.

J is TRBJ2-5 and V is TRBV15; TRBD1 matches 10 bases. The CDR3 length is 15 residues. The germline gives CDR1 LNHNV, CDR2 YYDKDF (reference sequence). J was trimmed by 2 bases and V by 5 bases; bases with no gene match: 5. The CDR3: CATSRDRGDQETQYF. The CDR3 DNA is TGTGCCACCAGCCGGGACAGGGGTGATCAAGAGACCCAGTACTTC.